The 24 T cell receptor beta chains listed next were all sequenced from one sample in a study of shared clonotypes between healthy human individuals (dated by TCRdb to the early 2020s). Receptor libraries were prepared by the immunoSEQ multiplex PCR assay. Entries here come from immuneACCESS through TCRdb and include only in-frame sequences with V and J called. Some clones fail to appear in such tables; in the studies checked, an unresolved V gene covers under half of the shortfall, and the cause of the remainder is unknown. The sample table holds 1.5 million to 2.5 million clones, of which approximately 95% were seen once. Approximately 1% of the sample goes to the ten largest clones. CD8 naive samples were CD45RO-negative cells positively selected for CCR7, giving a CD45RA+CCR7+ population that excluded TemRA cells. Sequencing input: naive CD8+ T cells sorted from blood. Reading the label with the study, this specimen's cell subset or site is: CD45RA+CCR7+. The origin of the receptors is a young man in good health.

V gene TRBV6-5 combines with J gene TRBJ1-1; weak D call: TRBD1 (6 bases). Per germline, CDR1 MNHEY and CDR2 SVGAGI. V was trimmed by 4 bases and J by 0 bases, leaving 12 bases between them. The length of the CDR3 is 15 residues. The CDR3 sequence: CASSWGPGVNTEAFF. As DNA, the CDR3 is TGTGCCAGCAGTTGGGGGCCCGGGGTGAACACTGAAGCTTTCTTT.

The chain combines TRBV4-1 with TRBJ2-3; weak D call: TRBD1 (5 bases). CDR1 is MGHRA and CDR2 is YSYEKL in the germline V gene. Trimming stripped 5 bases from V and 0 bases from J, with 12 bases between. CDR3 length: 15 amino acids. CDR3 nucleotides: TGCGCCAGCAGCTCCGACAGTACTAGCACAGATACGCAGTATTTT. Residues: CASSSDSTSTDTQYF.

In the case of this clone: The sample contains more than one DNA sequence encoding this CDR3. This rearrangement joins TRBV19 to TRBJ2-7; 9 positions match TRBD1. Unmatched junction bases numbered 3, after V lost 5 bases and J lost 4 bases. The germline V gene has CDR1 LNHDA and CDR2 SQIVND (reference sequence). The CDR3 is 13 residues long. CDR3 coding DNA: TGTGCCAGTAGTTTAGGACAGGGGTACGAGCAGTACTTC. This sequence encodes CASSLGQGYEQYF.

The chain combines TRBV6-5 with TRBJ1-1, with D possibly TRBD1 on 5 matching bases. Per germline, CDR1 MNHEY and CDR2 SVGAGI. V was shortened by 4 bases and J by 10 bases, with 22 bases between the two germline ends. The CDR3 spans 15 residues. CDR3 in DNA: TGTGCCAGCAGTTCGCCGGGAATAAGGGGTGCGGGAGCTTTCTTT. The encoded protein is CASSSPGIRGAGAFF.

The chain links TRBV6-1 to TRBJ2-2; D is unclear. The CDR3 length is 15 residues. The germline V and J ends were trimmed by 8 bases and 0 bases, with 13 bases remaining between them. Germline loops: CDR1 MNHNS, CDR2 SASEGT. The CDR3 DNA reads TGTGCCAGCGCCTGGAGAAACTCGAACACCGGGGAGCTGTTTTTT. Translation gives CASAWRNSNTGELFF.

The chain has TRBV30 and TRBJ2-1, with D possibly being TRBD1 or TRBD2 (5 bases each). The length of the CDR3 is 13 residues. Germline CDR1 and CDR2: GTSNPN and SVGIG (reference sequence). Trimming pared 2 bases from V and 10 bases from J, leaving 15 bases between. The CDR3 sequence is CAWSFAVGDEQFF. CDR3 in DNA: TGTGCCTGGAGTTTCGCAGTCGGGGACGAGCAGTTCTTC. The whole variable domain, filled in from reference TRBV30 and TRBJ2-1, reads SQTIHQWPATLVQPVGSPLSLECTVEGTSNPNLYWYRQAAGRGLQLLFYSVGIGQISSEVPQNLSASRPQDRQFILSSKKLLLSDSGFYLCAWSFAVGDEQFFGPGTRLTVL.

V and J are TRBV10-3 and TRBJ2-1; weak D call: TRBD1 (5 bases). The CDR3 contains 20 residues. Germline values: CDR1 ENHRY, CDR2 SYGVKD. Trimming took 6 bases from V and 3 from J, leaving 30 bases between them. The CDR3 loop is CAISYTQGSEVVYNYNEQFF. Written as DNA, the CDR3 is TGTGCCATCAGCTATACGCAGGGATCCGAGGTCGTCTACAACTACAATGAGCAGTTCTTC.

The chain has TRBV5-1 and TRBJ2-3; D is perhaps TRBD1 or TRBD2 (5 bases each). The germline gives CDR1 SGHRS, CDR2 YFSETQ. The CDR3 loop spans 16 amino acids. Trimming pared 1 base from V and 3 bases from J, leaving 15 bases between. CDR3 DNA: TGCGCCAGCAGCTTGATGGGGGACGCGTTTACAGATACGCAGTATTTT. Protein product: CASSLMGDAFTDTQYF.

The V call is TRBV5-6, the J call TRBJ2-3; TRBD1 might be the D (5 bases). V was shortened by 2 bases and J by 0 bases, with 10 bases between the two germline ends. Germline CDR1 is SGHDT and CDR2 is YYEEEE. The CDR3 contains 15 residues. CDR3 loop: CASSLGVSSTDTQYF. The CDR3 region has the DNA TGTGCCAGCAGCTTAGGGGTTTCAAGCACAGATACGCAGTATTTT.

This chain joins TRBV19 and TRBJ1-1; no clear D gene. V lost 3 bases to trimming and J lost 2 bases, with 13 bases between them. The germline CDR1 and CDR2 sequences are LNHDA and SQIVND (reference sequence). This CDR3 has 15 residues. Written as DNA, the CDR3 is TGTGCCAGTAGTATGCTGGGTTCCGTAAACACTGAAGCTTTCTTT. Residues: CASSMLGSVNTEAFF.

The V call is TRBV9, the J call TRBJ1-6, with 9 positions matching TRBD1. V was clipped by 3 bases and J by 9 bases; unmatched bases: 7. CDR3 length: 15 amino acids. In germline, CDR1 is SGDLS, CDR2 YYNGEE. CDR3 loop: CASSGDRDVGSPLHF. CDR3 DNA sequence: TGTGCCAGCAGCGGGGACAGGGACGTTGGTTCACCCCTCCACTTT.

This sequence joins TRBV9 and TRBJ2-1; D is unclear. The length of the CDR3 is 12 residues. Germline CDR1 reads SGDLS; CDR2 reads YYNGEE. V lost 4 bases and J lost 9, with 11 bases in between. The CDR3 DNA is TGTGCCAGCAGCCCCGGCCCAGCTGAGCAGTTCTTC. It translates to CASSPGPAEQFF.

The chain recombines TRBV7-9 with TRBJ2-5, with 12 positions matching TRBD1. The CDR3 spans 16 residues. J was trimmed by 4 bases and V by 5 bases; bases with no gene match: 8. CDR1 SEHNR and CDR2 FQNEAQ come from the germline V gene (reference sequence). For the CDR3, the DNA is TGTGCCAGCAGCCTCGGGACAGGGGGCGCGGTAGAGACCCAGTACTTC. Its protein product is CASSLGTGGAVETQYF.

The gene calls are TRBV14 and TRBJ2-7, with TRBD1 matching over 8 bases. CDR3 length: 15 residues. Germline-derived CDR1 and CDR2 are SGHDN and FVKESK. With 3 bases clipped from V and 3 bases from J, the junction kept 7 bases outside the gene matches. CDR3 DNA sequence: TGTGCCAGCAGCCATGGAACCGGGACAGGCTACGAGCAGTACTTC. This encodes CASSHGTGTGYEQYF.

The gene calls are TRBV4-2 and TRBJ2-1, with D possibly matching TRBD2 (5 bases). The CDR3 is made up of 16 amino acids. V shed 0 bases and J shed 7 bases, with 16 bases lying between them. CDR1 is LGHNA, CDR2 YNFKEQ, per germline. CDR3 loop: CASSQDETIPGNEQFF. CDR3 DNA: TGTGCCAGCAGCCAAGATGAGACGATTCCGGGAAATGAGCAGTTCTTC.

The chain carries TRBV4-1 and TRBJ1-3, with 8 bases lining up with TRBD1. The CDR3 covers 15 residues. The germline gives CDR1 MGHRA, CDR2 YSYEKL. Losses at the gene ends were 0 bases for V and 8 bases for J; bases not matched to a gene: 6. CDR3 DNA sequence: TGCGCCAGCAGCCAAGAGGCGCAGGGGGCATACACCATATATTTT. Translated, it gives CASSQEAQGAYTIYF.

The genes are TRBV4-1 and TRBJ1-2; D ambiguous. Germline CDR1 MGHRA, CDR2 YSYEKL. Trimming took off 0 bases at V and 2 bases at J, with 13 bases between the two ends. There are 16 residues in the CDR3. The DNA for the CDR3 is TGCGCCAGCAGCCAAGATGAGGAGACAATGAACTATGGCTACACCTTC. Translated, it gives CASSQDEETMNYGYTF.

The rearrangement uses TRBV5-1 and TRBJ2-7, with D maybe TRBD1 (5 bases). The ends were cut back, 3 bases at V and 3 bases at J, with 10 bases in the middle. CDR3 length: 13 amino acids. Germline loops: CDR1 SGHRS, CDR2 YFSETQ. For the CDR3, the DNA is TGCGCCAGCAGCTCTCGACAGAACTACGAGCAGTACTTC. Protein product: CASSSRQNYEQYF.

This clone appeared once. The chain combines TRBV5-1 with TRBJ1-1; D not certain. Germline V gene data show CDR1 as SGHRS and CDR2 as YFSETQ. The CDR3 covers 13 residues. V was shortened by 0 bases and J by 0 bases, with 3 bases between the two germline ends. The CDR3: CASSLVMNTEAFF. The CDR3 nucleotides are TGCGCCAGCAGCTTGGTCATGAACACTGAAGCTTTCTTT.

This chain joins TRBV28 and TRBJ1-6; D gene unclear. This CDR3 spans 15 amino acids. CDR1 is MDHEN and CDR2 is SYDVKM in the germline V gene. V shed 6 bases and J shed 8 bases, with 17 bases lying between them. The CDR3 sequence: CASSFGPHFDSPLHF. DNA of the CDR3: TGTGCCAGCAGCTTCGGACCCCATTTTGATTCACCCCTCCACTTT.

The V gene is TRBV5-1, the J gene TRBJ2-2; D perhaps matches TRBD1 (6 bases). The CDR3 covers 16 residues. V dropped 0 bases and J dropped 2 bases, with 11 bases sitting between them. The germline CDR1 and CDR2 sequences are SGHRS and YFSETQ. CDR3 nucleotides: TGCGCCAGCAGCTTGGAGTGGACAGCCAACACCGGGGAGCTGTTTTTT. It specifies CASSLEWTANTGELFF.

J is TRBJ2-6 and V is TRBV2; tentatively, D is TRBD2 (7 bases). The CDR3 loop spans 14 amino acids. V shed 11 bases and J shed 4 bases, with 15 bases lying between them. Per germline, CDR1 SNHLY and CDR2 FYNNEI. CDR3 in DNA: TGTGCCTCGGCGGGGGCAGGCGGGGCCAACGTCCTGACTTTC. It translates to CASAGAGGANVLTF.

About this clone: Other nucleotide sequences in the sample specify the same CDR3. The J gene is TRBJ1-1, the V gene TRBV27, with D maybe TRBD1 (5 bases). This CDR3 spans 13 amino acids. CDR1 is MNHEY and CDR2 is SMNVEV in the germline V gene (reference sequence). Trimming took off 1 base at V and 4 bases at J, with 7 bases between the two ends. The CDR3 loop is CASSLYGGTEAFF. The CDR3 region has the DNA TGTGCCAGCAGTTTATATGGGGGCACTGAAGCTTTCTTT.

This clone was recorded only once. The sample carries other DNA sequences with the same CDR3. This chain uses TRBV4-1 with TRBJ2-7; either TRBD1 or TRBD2 may supply D (5 bases each). Germline assignment: CDR1 MGHRA and CDR2 YSYEKL. This CDR3 spans 14 amino acids. Trimming removed 4 bases from V and 3 bases from J, with 13 bases in between. The CDR3 DNA is TGCGCCAGCAGCCCGGGAAGTAGGGGCTACGAGCAGTACTTC. The encoded protein is CASSPGSRGYEQYF.